These 30 T cell receptor beta chains share one sample of origin, sequenced in a study of blood T cell repertoires in COVID-19. Libraries were prepared by immunoSEQ multiplex PCR; TCRdb keeps only in-frame clonotypes and omits some of them. The sample holds about 59,000 clones, 80% to 95% seen once. The sample consisted of peripheral blood. These TCRs come from a man aged 80 or over with acute or convalescent COVID-19.

The chain links TRBV2 to TRBJ2-5; D gene unclear. Trimming removed 0 bases from V and 5 bases from J, with 10 bases in between. The CDR3 has 14 amino acids. Germline CDR1 SNHLY, CDR2 FYNNEI. CDR3 region: CASSEAFVGETQYF. CDR3 DNA sequence: TGTGCCAGCAGTGAAGCGTTCGTCGGGGAGACCCAGTACTTC.

The V gene is TRBV21-1, the J gene TRBJ1-5. TRBV21-1 is described as a pseudogene. The CDR3 consists of 15 residues. The chain's CDR3 is CASSPRRYSNQPQHF. CDR3 sequence (DNA): TGTGCCAGCAGCCCGCGGCGGTATAGCAATCAGCCCCAGCATTTT.

The chain has TRBV6-5 and TRBJ2-1; TRBD2 matches 7 bases. The CDR3 sequence is 14 residues long. The germline V gene has CDR1 MNHEY and CDR2 SVGAGI. V lost 8 bases, J lost 5 bases, and 9 bases stayed unmatched. The CDR3 loop is CASAQAGEDNEQFF. The CDR3 DNA reads as TGTGCCAGCGCACAGGCGGGGGAAGACAATGAGCAGTTCTTC.

As to this clone: This specimen includes other DNA sequences encoding the same CDR3. The chain has TRBV7-2 and TRBJ1-4; 7 bases are a match to TRBD1. In germline, CDR1 is SGHTA, CDR2 FQGNSA. This CDR3 contains 15 residues. V lost 6 bases and J lost 3; bases outside the gene matches: 7. The CDR3 loop is CASSLSGTANEKLFF. The CDR3 coding sequence is TGTGCCAGCAGTCTCTCCGGGACAGCTAATGAAAAACTGTTTTTT.

The chain carries TRBV7-2 and TRBJ2-4; 9 nucleotides match TRBD1. The CDR3 totals 17 residues. Germline CDR1 reads SGHTA; CDR2 reads FQGNSA. J gave up 2 bases and V 4 bases, and 9 bases lay outside the gene matches. CDR3 in amino acids: CASSYGGGQGTKNIQYF. CDR3 in DNA: TGTGCCAGCAGCTATGGCGGTGGACAGGGGACCAAAAACATTCAGTACTTC.

The genes are TRBV12-5 and TRBJ2-3; 8 positions match TRBD2. Germline V gene sequence: CDR1 LGHNT, CDR2 FRNRAP. Unmatched junction bases numbered 5, after V lost 5 bases and J lost 4 bases. The CDR3 has 14 residues. DNA of the CDR3: TGTGCTAGTGGTCCGGGGGGGCCATCAGATACGCAGTATTTT. Encoded protein: CASGPGGPSDTQYF.

This sequence joins TRBV27 and TRBJ1-2; TRBD1 matches 12 bases. The CDR3 length is 16 residues. The J segment lost 5 bases and the V segment lost 7 bases, leaving 11 bases of the junction unmatched. Germline V CDR1 and CDR2: MNHEY, SMNVEV (reference sequence). DNA of the CDR3: TGTGCCAGCACTCCGGGACAGGGGGCAGGAGGATATGGCTACACCTTC. Encoded protein: CASTPGQGAGGYGYTF.

This clone was detected only once. This sequence joins TRBV2 and TRBJ2-1; 9 nucleotides line up with TRBD2. The CDR3 has 15 residues. Germline V gene data show CDR1 as SNHLY and CDR2 as FYNNEI. The junction had 7 bases not matched to a gene; V was cut back by 3 bases and J by 7 bases. The CDR3 DNA reads TGTGCCAGCAGTGACGCGGGGGGGCCGGGGAATGAGCAGTTCTTC. Its protein product is CASSDAGGPGNEQFF.

The V gene is TRBV12-3 or TRBV12-4, the J gene TRBJ1-5; D ambiguous. The CDR3 covers 13 residues. The ends were cut back, 5 bases at V and 3 bases at J, with 8 bases in the middle. CDR3 nucleotides: TGTGCCAGCAGTATCTCGTACAATCAGCCCCAGCATTTT. This codes for CASSISYNQPQHF.

The CDR3 nucleotides read TGCGCCAGCAGCGATGGACAGGGGGCGCGGATATACGAGCAGTACTTC. Translation: CASSDGQGARIYEQYF. The chain uses TRBV4-1 and TRBJ2-7; 11 bases are a match to TRBD1. Losses at the gene ends were 5 bases for V and 4 bases for J; bases not matched to a gene: 10. This CDR3 comprises 16 residues. Germline-derived CDR1 and CDR2 are MGHRA and YSYEKL.

This clone was observed a single time. This rearrangement joins TRBV1 to TRBJ2-7; the table's D gene call, TRBD1, was not cross checked with the DNA. TRBV1 is labeled a pseudogene. CDR3 length: 14 amino acids. The chain's CDR3 is CTSTPGQVSYEQYF. The CDR3 DNA follows: TGCACCAGCACACCGGGACAGGTCTCCTACGAGCAGTACTTC.

The chain couples TRBV5-1 to TRBJ1-4, with 7 nucleotides matching TRBD1. Germline V gene data show CDR1 as SGHRS and CDR2 as YFSETQ. With 3 bases clipped from V and 7 bases from J, the junction kept 6 bases outside the gene matches. This CDR3 comprises 14 residues. The CDR3 protein is CASSSGQNGEKLFF. DNA of the CDR3: TGCGCCAGCAGCTCGGGACAGAATGGTGAAAAACTGTTTTTT.

V gene TRBV30 combines with J gene TRBJ1-3; weak D call: TRBD1 (6 bases). CDR1 and CDR2 (germline): GTSNPN, SVGIG (reference sequence). The V end was cut by 0 bases, the J end by 4 bases, with 13 bases between. CDR3 length: 15 residues. This chain's CDR3 is CAWSVRGGLGNTIYF. The CDR3 DNA follows: TGTGCCTGGAGTGTGAGGGGGGGTCTCGGAAACACCATATATTTT. The full variable domain, rest sourced from reference TRBV30 and TRBJ1-3, is SQTIHQWPATLVQPVGSPLSLECTVEGTSNPNLYWYRQAAGRGLQLLFYSVGIGQISSEVPQNLSASRPQDRQFILSSKKLLLSDSGFYLCAWSVRGGLGNTIYFGEGSWLTVV.

The chain joins TRBV3-1 (or the pseudogene TRBV3-2) to TRBJ2-7, with TRBD2 identical over 12 bases. CDR1 and CDR2 from the germline V gene are LGHDT and YNNKEL (reference sequence). The length of the CDR3 is 15 residues. The ends lost 3 bases at V and 1 base at J; junction bases unmatched: 1. The CDR3 is CASSQTSGGSYEQYF. The CDR3 DNA is TGTGCCAGCAGCCAGACTAGCGGGGGATCCTACGAGCAGTACTTC.

The chain combines TRBV10-3 with TRBJ1-2, with unresolved D. Germline values: CDR1 ENHRY, CDR2 SYGVKD. The CDR3 is 12 amino acids. Deletions cut 1 base from V and 8 bases from J, with 8 bases between. In DNA form, the CDR3 reads TGTGCCATCAGTGAGTATGAGGAGGGCTACACCTTC. Amino acids: CAISEYEEGYTF.

The chain links TRBV2 to TRBJ2-3, with 7 bases lining up with TRBD1. In germline, CDR1 is SNHLY, CDR2 FYNNEI. The CDR3 length is 15 residues. Trimming removed 6 bases from V and 2 bases from J; junction bases left unmatched: 8. For the CDR3, the DNA is TGTGCCAGCAGGGACTGGACAGGCCACACAGATACGCAGTATTTT. It is translated as CASRDWTGHTDTQYF.

The rearrangement links TRBV5-1 to TRBJ2-7; the D is unclear. Trimming left V 2 bases short and J 1 base short, with 22 bases between. This CDR3 comprises 18 residues. Germline CDR1 SGHRS, CDR2 YFSETQ. The CDR3 coding sequence is TGCGCCAGCAGCTTTTTCCCCCTGGGCACCCAAAGTTCCTACGAGCAGTACTTC. Translating it yields CASSFFPLGTQSSYEQYF. The full variable domain, with the rest looked up from reference TRBV5-1 and TRBJ2-7, is KAGVTQTPRYLIKTRGQQVTLSCSPISGHRSVSWYQQTPGQGLQFLFEYFSETQRNKGNFPGRFSGRQFSNSRSEMNVSTLELGDSALYLCASSFFPLGTQSSYEQYFGPGTRLTVT.

V gene TRBV29-1 combines with J gene TRBJ1-2, with TRBD1 matching 7 bases. V shed 6 bases and J 4 bases; nucleotides not matched to a gene: 11. CDR3 length: 14 residues. The V gene's germline CDR1 is SQVTM and CDR2 ANQGSEA. The DNA for the CDR3 is TGCAGCGTCTGGGGGACAGCGACTCTCTATGGCTACACCTTC. Translated: CSVWGTATLYGYTF.

V usage is TRBV6-5 and J usage is TRBJ1-3, with TRBD1 identical over 8 bases. J lost 0 bases, V lost 6 bases, and 1 base had no gene match. From germline, CDR1 is MNHEY and CDR2 SVGAGI. The CDR3 is made up of 14 amino acids. The CDR3 protein is CASSGTGSGNTIYF. The DNA for the CDR3 is TGTGCCAGCAGCGGGACAGGCTCTGGAAACACCATATATTTT.

This clone was recorded once. The chain employs TRBV2 and TRBJ2-7, with 15 nucleotides matching TRBD2. This CDR3 is built from 15 residues. Germline lookup yields CDR1 SNHLY and CDR2 FYNNEI. Trimming removed 6 bases from V and 7 bases from J; junction bases left unmatched: 7. This chain's CDR3 is CASRRTSGGAWEQYF. The CDR3 nucleotides are TGTGCCAGCAGGCGGACTAGCGGGGGGGCCTGGGAGCAGTACTTC.

This chain joins TRBV5-1 and TRBJ2-1; TRBD2 matches 14 bases. CDR1 is SGHRS and CDR2 is YFSETQ in the germline V gene. The junction had 5 bases not matched to a gene; V was cut back by 3 bases and J by 0 bases. The CDR3 runs to 18 residues. In DNA, the CDR3 is TGCGCCAGCAGCTGGGGACTAGCGGGGGTAAACTCCTACAATGAGCAGTTCTTC. This codes for CASSWGLAGVNSYNEQFF.

The chain links TRBV6-5 to TRBJ2-5; TRBD1 matches 8 bases. This CDR3 is 14 amino acids long. Germline values: CDR1 MNHEY, CDR2 SVGAGI. The junction had 8 bases not matched to a gene; V was cut back by 6 bases and J by 5 bases. The CDR3, as DNA: TGTGCCAGCAGCAGCAGGGGGCCTGGGGAGACCCAGTACTTC. Encoded protein: CASSSRGPGETQYF.

The genes are TRBV5-5 and TRBJ1-6, with D perhaps TRBD1 (5 bases). This CDR3 is built from 14 residues. Trimming shortened V by 9 bases and J by 1 base, and 11 bases separated the two germline ends. In germline, CDR1 is SGHKS, CDR2 YYEKEE (reference sequence). CDR3 in DNA: TGTGCCACCAACACAGGATCCTATAATTCACCCCTCCACTTT. This translates into CATNTGSYNSPLHF. The whole variable domain, filled in from reference TRBV5-5 and TRBJ1-6, reads DAGVTQSPTHLIKTRGQQVTLRCSPISGHKSVSWYQQVLGQGPQFIFQYYEKEERGRGNFPDRFSARQFPNYSSELNVNALLLGDSALYLCATNTGSYNSPLHFGNGTRLTVT.

This chain connects TRBV2 to TRBJ1-6; 9 bases agree with TRBD1. This CDR3 comprises 14 residues. CDR1 is SNHLY, CDR2 FYNNEI, per germline. The trim removed 5 bases at V and 10 bases at J, leaving 6 bases unmatched. This chain's CDR3 is CASSRDRDWSPLHF. The CDR3 nucleotides are TGTGCCAGCAGTCGGGACAGGGATTGGTCACCCCTCCACTTT.

The chain is built from TRBV11-2 and TRBJ2-1; 10 nucleotides align to TRBD2. CDR1 and CDR2 from the germline V gene are SGHAT and FQNNGV. The CDR3 runs 18 residues. Unmatched junction bases numbered 16, after V lost 3 bases and J lost 8 bases. The CDR3 spells CASSFAQLSGGAWDEQFF. CDR3 DNA sequence: TGTGCCAGCAGCTTTGCCCAATTGAGCGGGGGGGCCTGGGATGAGCAGTTCTTC. Drawing the rest from reference TRBV11-2 and TRBJ2-1, the complete variable domain is EAGVAQSPRYKIIEKRQSVAFWCNPISGHATLYWYQQILGQGPKLLIQFQNNGVVDDSQLPKDRFSAERLKGVDSTLKIQPAKLEDSAVYLCASSFAQLSGGAWDEQFFGPGTRLTVL.

This sequence joins TRBV30 and TRBJ1-1; 7 bases line up with TRBD1. CDR1 is GTSNPN and CDR2 is SVGIG in the germline V gene (reference sequence). The CDR3 consists of 14 residues. CDR3 DNA: TGTGCTCTTAAGGACAGGCTAATTGTGACTGAAGCTTTCTTT. This codes for CALKDRLIVTEAFF.

The J gene is TRBJ1-2, the V gene TRBV7-2, with a tentative D call TRBD1 (5 bases). Trimming removed 5 bases at V and 3 bases at J, with 10 bases between. Germline loops: CDR1 SGHTA, CDR2 FQGNSA. CDR3 size: 13 residues. As DNA, the CDR3 is TGTGCCAGCAGCCCCCAAGGGGACTATGGCTACACCTTC. This sequence encodes CASSPQGDYGYTF.

This chain connects TRBV10-3 to TRBJ1-5, with a weak D call TRBD1 (6 bases). CDR1 is ENHRY and CDR2 is SYGVKD in the germline V gene. V lost 8 bases and J lost 4, with 12 bases in between. The CDR3 is 13 residues long. The CDR3 protein is CAIGAGVNQPQHF. DNA for the CDR3: TGTGCCATCGGGGCAGGGGTTAATCAGCCCCAGCATTTT.

The V and J genes are TRBV10-3 and TRBJ1-2; 7 nucleotides align to TRBD1. This CDR3 region has 12 residues. With 3 bases clipped from V and 7 bases from J, the junction kept 2 bases outside the gene matches. CDR1 ENHRY and CDR2 SYGVKD come from the germline V gene. DNA of the CDR3: TGTGCCATCAGTGAATACAGGGGTGGCTACACCTTC. Encoded protein: CAISEYRGGYTF.

This chain uses TRBV10-1 with TRBJ2-1, with TRBD2 matching over 10 bases. CDR3 length: 17 amino acids. Trimming cost V 4 bases and J 6 bases; bases outside gene matches: 12. Germline values: CDR1 WNHNN, CDR2 SYGVQD (reference sequence). The CDR3 sequence is CASSVQRGGLRCNEQFF. The CDR3 region has the DNA TGCGCCAGCAGTGTGCAGCGGGGGGGACTTAGATGCAATGAGCAGTTCTTC.